Shown below are 14 T cell receptor beta chains from a single sample sequenced in a study of T cell responses to AZD1222 COVID-19 vaccine. Clones were read by immunoSEQ multiplex PCR, and TCRdb kept only the in-frame ones, dropping some. Of around 140,000 clones in the sample, about 91% were seen once. The material was peripheral blood, obtained 28 days after the second AZD1222 dose. These TCRs come from an adult who received the AZD1222 COVID-19 vaccine.

V and J are TRBV2 and TRBJ2-6, with D unclear. Between the trimmed V and J ends, which lost 0 bases and 2 bases, there was a span of 2 bases. Germline CDR1 reads SNHLY; CDR2 reads FYNNEI. This CDR3 region has 14 residues. As DNA, the CDR3 is TGTGCCAGCAGTGAAGCGGCTGGGGCCAACGTCCTGACTTTC. Translating gives CASSEAAGANVLTF.

The V call is TRBV6-4, the J call TRBJ2-2; D is undetermined. Germline-derived CDR1 and CDR2 are MRHNA and SNTAGT. Between the trimmed V and J ends, which lost 4 bases and 5 bases, there was a span of 8 bases. The CDR3 contains 13 residues. In nucleotides, the CDR3 is TGTGCCAGCAGTGTTGCCGAGACCGGGGAGCTGTTTTTT. Translation gives CASSVAETGELFF.

The rearrangement uses TRBV7-2 and TRBJ2-4, with 7 bases lining up with TRBD1. The V gene end was trimmed by 1 base and the J gene end by 3 bases; junction bases not matched to a gene: 9. CDR1 and CDR2 (germline): SGHTA, FQGNSA. The length of the CDR3 is 17 residues. This CDR3 reads CASSLGSPGGGKNIQYF. In DNA form, the CDR3 reads TGTGCCAGCAGCTTAGGTTCGCCAGGGGGTGGCAAAAACATTCAGTACTTC.

V is TRBV6-4 and J is TRBJ1-1; D uncertain. V was trimmed by 3 bases and J by 1 base, leaving 3 bases between them. CDR1 and CDR2 (germline): MRHNA, SNTAGT. The CDR3 loop spans 12 amino acids. CDR3 residues: CASSDQNTEAFF. In DNA, the CDR3 is TGTGCCAGCAGTGATCAGAACACTGAAGCTTTCTTT.

CDR3 bases: TGTGCCAGCAGTTACACAGGGAGCTCCTACGAGCAGTACTTC. Protein: CASSYTGSSYEQYF. The rearrangement links TRBV6-5 to TRBJ2-7, with D possibly matching TRBD1 (6 bases). CDR3 length: 14 residues. V gave up 2 bases and J gave up 0 bases, with 8 bases separating them. Per the germline V gene, CDR1 is MNHEY and CDR2 is SVGAGI.

The chain uses TRBV5-1 and TRBJ1-5; 9 bases are shared with TRBD1. The V segment lost 4 bases and the J segment 7 bases; nucleotides outside the gene matches: 6. Germline V gene data show CDR1 as SGHRS and CDR2 as YFSETQ. The CDR3 loop spans 14 amino acids. The CDR3 loop reads CASSPRDREQPQHF. The CDR3 coding sequence is TGCGCCAGCAGCCCCCGGGACAGGGAACAGCCCCAGCATTTT.

The gene calls are TRBV5-4 and TRBJ2-7; D call uncertain. Germline lookup yields CDR1 SGHNT and CDR2 YYREEE (reference sequence). Trimming took 3 bases from V and 5 from J, leaving 9 bases between them. This CDR3 contains 12 residues. The CDR3 region is CASSSDRNEQYF. The CDR3 nucleotides read TGTGCCAGCAGCTCGGATCGGAACGAGCAGTACTTC.

Points on this clone: Relative to the germline gene, one junction end is altered; a read error may explain this. This chain connects TRBV9 to TRBJ2-7; 8 bases match TRBD2. Germline loops: CDR1 SGDLS, CDR2 YYNGEE. The CDR3 spans 14 residues. The CDR3: CASSVAGPPYEQYF. The DNA of the CDR3 is TGTGCCAGCAGTGTAGCGGGGCCCCCCTACGAGCAGTACTTC.

The rearrangement joins TRBV5-4 to TRBJ2-7; the match to TRBD2 covers 9 bases. CDR1 is SGHNT, CDR2 YYREEE, per germline (reference sequence). The CDR3 runs to 15 residues. Germline trimming cut 4 bases from V and 3 bases from J; bases unmatched to any gene: 8. The CDR3 spells CASSGSSGDDYEQYF. CDR3 nucleotide sequence: TGTGCCAGCAGCGGATCTAGCGGGGACGACTACGAGCAGTACTTC.

The chain uses TRBV30 and TRBJ2-7; D call uncertain. The CDR3 consists of 13 residues. Germline CDR1 GTSNPN, CDR2 SVGIG (reference sequence). The germline V and J ends were trimmed by 7 bases and 4 bases, with 17 bases remaining between them. The CDR3 sequence: CAFKTGSAYEQYF. In DNA form, the CDR3 reads TGTGCCTTCAAGACCGGCTCGGCTTACGAGCAGTACTTC.

The chain recombines TRBV2 with TRBJ1-1; no reliable D call. Between the trimmed V and J ends, which lost 3 bases and 10 bases, there was a span of 6 bases. Germline values: CDR1 SNHLY, CDR2 FYNNEI. This CDR3 comprises 10 residues. Here the CDR3 DNA reads TGTGCCAGCAGTGACGGCGGAGCTTTCTTT. This translates into CASSDGGAFF.

The chain employs TRBV5-6 and TRBJ1-4, with a weak D call TRBD1 (6 bases). CDR3 length equals 15 residues. Germline V lookup: CDR1 SGHDT, CDR2 YYEEEE. The V end was cut by 5 bases, the J end by 7 bases, with 18 bases between. CDR3: CASSFTGIGGEKLFF. In DNA, the CDR3 is TGTGCCAGCAGTTTTACAGGGATTGGAGGTGAAAAACTGTTTTTT.

The chain has TRBV7-9 and TRBJ1-3; D gene unclear. The CDR3 totals 14 residues. V lost 5 bases and J 8 bases, leaving 16 bases between the germline ends. Germline lookup yields CDR1 SEHNR and CDR2 FQNEAQ (reference sequence). The CDR3 DNA is TGTGCCAGCAGCCAGAGCCTTCCGGGAGACACCATATATTTT. It translates to CASSQSLPGDTIYF.

The chain couples TRBV11-2 to TRBJ2-3, with 12 bases matching TRBD2. With 6 bases clipped from V and 4 bases from J, the junction kept 5 bases outside the gene matches. Germline assignment: CDR1 SGHAT and CDR2 FQNNGV. The CDR3 extends over 15 amino acids. The DNA for the CDR3 is TGTGCCAGCAGTTCACTAGCGGGGGGTCCAGATACGCAGTATTTT. Protein sequence: CASSSLAGGPDTQYF.